These T cell receptor beta chains were read from a single sample in a study of OX40 agonist ivuxolimab in advanced cancers. Generated by immunoSEQ multiplex PCR, the TCRdb table keeps only in-frame clones and is missing some. The data show roughly 65,000 clones, with just over 90% seen just once and about 0.3% held by the top ten. The sample here was CD4+ or CD8+ T cells sorted from blood, taken in a trial of the OX40 agonist ivuxolimab. Source of these receptors: an adult with an advanced solid tumor such as melanoma, head and neck, liver or kidney cancer. The conserved cysteine and the conserved F or W are not part of the CDR3 here. A D gene is named only where the DNA matches it firmly.

d_gene,v_gene,j_gene,CDR3aa
TRBD1,TRBV11-2,TRBJ1-2,ASSLSTGGVNYGYT
TRBD2,TRBV7-2,TRBJ2-3,ASSKRAGGREVNRDTQY
.,TRBV25-1,TRBJ2-1,ASSVIRGMGEQF
.,TRBV6-5,TRBJ2-4,ASSYSPAKNIQY
.,TRBV6-5,TRBJ1-1,ASSYAPAHTEAF
.,TRBV7-6,TRBJ2-7,ASSLGGREQY
.,TRBV27,TRBJ1-6,ASSPTYNSPLH
TRBD2,TRBV27,TRBJ2-5,ASLFSGIYQETQY
TRBD1,TRBV28,TRBJ1-5,ASRETGFQPQH
.,TRBV29-1,TRBJ2-3,SVASTDTQY
.,TRBV9,TRBJ1-1,ASSPAVRGEAF
.,TRBV6-1,TRBJ1-2,ASRYAGPPNYGYT
TRBD1,TRBV15,TRBJ1-2,ATSRETGVSGGYT
TRBD2,TRBV5-1,TRBJ2-7,ASSREPLAARGSEQY
TRBD2,TRBV30,TRBJ2-1,AWSVPWREGNEQF
TRBD1,TRBV5-1,TRBJ1-3,ASSLGGQGNSRSGNTIY
.,TRBV9,TRBJ1-4,ASSVEMGTNEKLF
.,TRBV2,TRBJ1-1,ASESWSGNTEAF
TRBD1,TRBV6-4,TRBJ1-1,ASSSRGTGGREAF
.,TRBV28,TRBJ1-5,ASASGGLGNQPQH
.,TRBV7-2,TRBJ2-2,ASSLEGSGGWAGELF
TRBD2,TRBV27,TRBJ2-1,ASSFFPSGGYEQF
TRBD1,TRBV18,TRBJ1-2,ASSYGQGGGGYT
.,TRBV18,TRBJ2-7,ASSPLHGGQRDEQY
TRBD1,TRBV7-2,TRBJ2-5,ASSLSAPPTGFGETQY
.,TRBV18,TRBJ1-2,ASSPYSGDYGYT
TRBD1,TRBV30,TRBJ2-7,AWSVRRQGGWEQY
.,TRBV6-6,TRBJ2-7,ASSGTPYEQY
TRBD1,TRBV27,TRBJ2-1,AQQGYWGQNQSSYNEQF
TRBD2,TRBV5-1,TRBJ2-1,ASSWGGAGSYNEQF
TRBD1,TRBV7-8,TRBJ1-1,ASSLLSGGPNTEAF
.,TRBV19,TRBJ2-6,ASTRVGGAGANVLT
.,TRBV28,TRBJ1-5,ASTVGIYNQPQH
TRBD1,TRBV5-8,TRBJ2-7,ASSSGQEFYEQY
.,TRBV5-6,TRBJ1-5,ASSPWGGLNQPQH
.,TRBV6-5,TRBJ1-1,ASSYEGRVRYTEAF
.,TRBV6-6,TRBJ1-1,ASRNKKAEAF
TRBD2,TRBV7-9,TRBJ2-3,ASSFSAGDGTDTQY
.,TRBV7-9,TRBJ2-1,ASSLLSPGEQF
TRBD1,TRBV6-5,TRBJ2-2,AGGQGATGELF
TRBD2,TRBV9,TRBJ2-7,ASSLGLGGGYEQY